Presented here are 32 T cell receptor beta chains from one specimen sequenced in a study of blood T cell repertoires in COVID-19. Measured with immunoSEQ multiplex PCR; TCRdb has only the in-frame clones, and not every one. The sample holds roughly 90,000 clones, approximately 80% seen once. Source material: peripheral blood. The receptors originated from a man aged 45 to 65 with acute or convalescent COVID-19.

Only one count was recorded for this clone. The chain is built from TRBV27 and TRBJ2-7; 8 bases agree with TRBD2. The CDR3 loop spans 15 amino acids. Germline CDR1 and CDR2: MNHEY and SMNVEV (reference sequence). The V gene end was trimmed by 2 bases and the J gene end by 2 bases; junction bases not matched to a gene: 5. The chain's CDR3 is CASSLGLASAYEQYF. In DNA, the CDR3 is TGTGCCAGCAGTTTAGGACTAGCTTCGGCCTACGAGCAGTACTTC.

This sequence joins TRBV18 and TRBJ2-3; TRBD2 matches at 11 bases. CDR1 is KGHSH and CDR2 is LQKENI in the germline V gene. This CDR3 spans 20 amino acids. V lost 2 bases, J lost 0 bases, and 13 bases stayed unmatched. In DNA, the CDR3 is TGTGCCAGCTCACCAATGCCTAGCGGGGGGTCAAACCCTAGCACAGATACGCAGTATTTT. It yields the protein CASSPMPSGGSNPSTDTQYF.

The CDR3 is CASSQGQSPYEQYF. CDR3 nucleotide sequence: TGTGCCAGCAGTCAGGGACAGAGTCCTTACGAGCAGTACTTC. V is TRBV6-2 or TRBV6-3 and J is TRBJ2-7, with 7 nucleotides matching TRBD1. J lost 4 bases, V lost 5 bases, and 8 bases had no gene match. Germline CDR1 is MNHEY and CDR2 is SVGEGT. The CDR3 runs to 14 residues.

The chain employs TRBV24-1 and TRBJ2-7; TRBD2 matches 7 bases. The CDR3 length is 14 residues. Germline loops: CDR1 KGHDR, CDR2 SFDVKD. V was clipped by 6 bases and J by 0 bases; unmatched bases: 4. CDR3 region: CATSSGGSSYEQYF. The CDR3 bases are TGTGCCACCAGTAGTGGCGGGAGCTCCTACGAGCAGTACTTC.

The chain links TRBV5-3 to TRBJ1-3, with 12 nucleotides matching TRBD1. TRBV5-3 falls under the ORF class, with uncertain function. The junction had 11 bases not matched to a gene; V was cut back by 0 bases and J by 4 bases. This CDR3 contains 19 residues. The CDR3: CARSLDTGTGGQGGNTIYF. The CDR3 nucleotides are TGTGCCAGAAGCTTGGACACCGGGACAGGGGGCCAGGGAGGAAACACCATATATTTT.

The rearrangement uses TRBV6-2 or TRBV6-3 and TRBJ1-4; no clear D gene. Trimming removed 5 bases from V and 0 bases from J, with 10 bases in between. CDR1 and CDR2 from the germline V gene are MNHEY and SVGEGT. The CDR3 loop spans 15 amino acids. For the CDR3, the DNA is TGTGCCAGCAGTACCCGGGATGCAACTAATGAAAAACTGTTTTTT. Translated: CASSTRDATNEKLFF.

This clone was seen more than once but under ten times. CDR3: CASSLQGAHMNTEAFF. Written as DNA, the CDR3 is TGTGCCAGCTCGCTTCAGGGGGCACACATGAACACTGAAGCTTTCTTT. V is TRBV18 and J is TRBJ1-1, with TRBD1 matching over 8 bases. The J segment lost 0 bases and the V segment lost 6 bases, leaving 9 bases of the junction unmatched. CDR1 is KGHSH, CDR2 LQKENI, per germline. The length of the CDR3 is 16 residues.

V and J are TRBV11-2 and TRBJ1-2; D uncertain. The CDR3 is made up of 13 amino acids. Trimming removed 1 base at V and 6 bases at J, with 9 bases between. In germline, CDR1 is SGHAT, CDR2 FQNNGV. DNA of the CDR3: TGTGCCAGCAGCTTAGGCAAAGGAGATGGCTACACCTTC. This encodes CASSLGKGDGYTF.

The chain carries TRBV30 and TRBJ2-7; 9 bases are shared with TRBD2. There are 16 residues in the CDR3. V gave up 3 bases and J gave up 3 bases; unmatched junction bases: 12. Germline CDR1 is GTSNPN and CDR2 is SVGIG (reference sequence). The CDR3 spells CAWSGNSGSSIYEQYF. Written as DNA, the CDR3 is TGTGCCTGGAGCGGGAATAGCGGGAGTTCCATCTACGAGCAGTACTTC.

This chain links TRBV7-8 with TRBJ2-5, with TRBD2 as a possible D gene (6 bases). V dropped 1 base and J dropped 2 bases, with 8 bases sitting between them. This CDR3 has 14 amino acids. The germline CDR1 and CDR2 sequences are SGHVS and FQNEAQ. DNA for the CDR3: TGTGCCAGCAGCTTAGGTGCGGGACAAGAGACCCAGTACTTC. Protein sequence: CASSLGAGQETQYF.

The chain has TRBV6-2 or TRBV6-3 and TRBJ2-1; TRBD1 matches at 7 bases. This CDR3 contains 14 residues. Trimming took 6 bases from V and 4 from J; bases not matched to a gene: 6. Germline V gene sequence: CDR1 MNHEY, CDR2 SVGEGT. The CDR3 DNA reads TGTGCCAGCAGCGAACCGGGACAGTACAATGAGCAGTTCTTC. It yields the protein CASSEPGQYNEQFF.

This CDR3 reads CAWSDTGGNQPQHF. The CDR3 DNA is TGTGCCTGGAGTGACACAGGGGGAAATCAGCCCCAGCATTTT. The chain recombines TRBV30 with TRBJ1-5, with 8 positions matching TRBD1. The CDR3 covers 14 residues. Germline V CDR1 and CDR2: GTSNPN, SVGIG (reference sequence). Trimming took 1 base from V and 4 from J; bases not matched to a gene: 3.

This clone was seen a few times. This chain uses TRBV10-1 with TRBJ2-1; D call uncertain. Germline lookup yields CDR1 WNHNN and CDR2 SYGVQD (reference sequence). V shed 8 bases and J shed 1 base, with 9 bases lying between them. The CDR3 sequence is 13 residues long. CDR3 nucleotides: TGCGCCAGCTCGGTACGGTCCTACAATGAGCAGTTCTTC. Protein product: CASSVRSYNEQFF.

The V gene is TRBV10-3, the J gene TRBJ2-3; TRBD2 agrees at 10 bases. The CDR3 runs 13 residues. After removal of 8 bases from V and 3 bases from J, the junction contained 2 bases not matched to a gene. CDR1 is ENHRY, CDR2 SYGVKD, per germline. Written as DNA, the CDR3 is TGTGCCATCCTACTAGCGGGGACAGATACGCAGTATTTT. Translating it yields CAILLAGTDTQYF.

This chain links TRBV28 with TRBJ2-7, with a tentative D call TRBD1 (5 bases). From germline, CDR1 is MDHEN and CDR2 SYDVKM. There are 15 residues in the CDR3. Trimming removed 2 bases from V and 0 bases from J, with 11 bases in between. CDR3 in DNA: TGTGCCAGCAGTTTAATGGGGCAGGGCTCCTACGAGCAGTACTTC. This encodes CASSLMGQGSYEQYF.

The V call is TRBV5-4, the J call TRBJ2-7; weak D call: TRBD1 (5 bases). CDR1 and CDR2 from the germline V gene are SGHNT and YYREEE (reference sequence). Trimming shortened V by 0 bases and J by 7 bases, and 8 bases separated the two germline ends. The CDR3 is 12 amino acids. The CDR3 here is CASSLVDTEQYF. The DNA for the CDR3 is TGTGCCAGCAGCTTGGTGGACACTGAGCAGTACTTC.

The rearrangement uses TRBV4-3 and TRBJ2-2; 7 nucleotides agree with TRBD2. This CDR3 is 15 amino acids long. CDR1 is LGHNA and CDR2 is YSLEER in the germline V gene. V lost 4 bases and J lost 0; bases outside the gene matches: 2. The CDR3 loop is CASSPGGSNTGELFF. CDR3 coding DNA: TGCGCCAGCAGCCCGGGGGGATCGAACACCGGGGAGCTGTTTTTT.

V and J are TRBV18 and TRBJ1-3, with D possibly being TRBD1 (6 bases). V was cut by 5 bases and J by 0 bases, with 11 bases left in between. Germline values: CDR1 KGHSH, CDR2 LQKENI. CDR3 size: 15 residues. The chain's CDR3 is CASSATGDSGNTIYF. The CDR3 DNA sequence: TGTGCCAGCTCAGCGACAGGCGACTCTGGAAACACCATATATTTT.

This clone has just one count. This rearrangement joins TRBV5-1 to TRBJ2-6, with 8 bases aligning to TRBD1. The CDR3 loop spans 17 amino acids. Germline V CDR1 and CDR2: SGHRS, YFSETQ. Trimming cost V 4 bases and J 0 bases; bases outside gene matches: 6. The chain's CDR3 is CASSTGTGDSGANVLTF. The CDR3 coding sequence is TGCGCCAGCAGCACCGGGACAGGAGACTCTGGGGCCAACGTCCTGACTTTC.

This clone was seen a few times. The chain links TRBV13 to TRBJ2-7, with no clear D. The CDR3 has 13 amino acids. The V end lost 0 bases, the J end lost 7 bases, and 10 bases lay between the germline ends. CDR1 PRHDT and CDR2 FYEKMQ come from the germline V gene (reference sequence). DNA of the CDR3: TGTGCCAGCAGCTTAGGCGGCCGGCGGGAGCAGTACTTC. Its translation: CASSLGGRREQYF.

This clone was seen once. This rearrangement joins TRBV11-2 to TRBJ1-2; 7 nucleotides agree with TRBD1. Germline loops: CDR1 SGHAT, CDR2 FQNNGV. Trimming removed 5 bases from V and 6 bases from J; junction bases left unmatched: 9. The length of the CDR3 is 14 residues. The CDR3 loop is CASSPQIQGNGYTF. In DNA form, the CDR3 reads TGTGCCAGCAGCCCCCAGATACAGGGGAATGGCTACACCTTC.

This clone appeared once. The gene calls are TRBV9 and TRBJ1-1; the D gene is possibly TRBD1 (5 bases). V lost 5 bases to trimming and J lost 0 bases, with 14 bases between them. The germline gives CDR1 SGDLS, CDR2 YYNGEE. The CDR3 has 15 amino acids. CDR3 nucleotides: TGTGCCAGCAGTAGACAGAATTCTATGAACACTGAAGCTTTCTTT. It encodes CASSRQNSMNTEAFF.

The DNA of the CDR3 is TGTGCCAGCAGCCGACAGGGAGGAGGCAATCAGCCCCAGCATTTT. It translates to CASSRQGGGNQPQHF. This chain joins TRBV5-6 and TRBJ1-5; 7 bases align to TRBD1. With V trimmed by 4 bases and J by 2 bases, 6 bases remained unmatched. CDR1 SGHDT and CDR2 YYEEEE come from the germline V gene. The CDR3 covers 15 residues.

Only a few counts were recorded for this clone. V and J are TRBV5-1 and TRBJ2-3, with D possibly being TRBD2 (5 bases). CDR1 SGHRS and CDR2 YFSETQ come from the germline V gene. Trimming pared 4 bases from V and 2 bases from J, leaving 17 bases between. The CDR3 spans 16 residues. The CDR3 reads CASSPLLRASTDTQYF. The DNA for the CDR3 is TGCGCCAGCAGCCCCCTCCTGCGGGCCTCCACAGATACGCAGTATTTT.

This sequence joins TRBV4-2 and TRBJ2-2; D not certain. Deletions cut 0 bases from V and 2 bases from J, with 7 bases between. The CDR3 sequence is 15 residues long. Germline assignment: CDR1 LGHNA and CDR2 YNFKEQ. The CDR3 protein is CASSQDRYNTGELFF. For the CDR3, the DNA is TGTGCCAGCAGCCAAGATCGGTATAACACCGGGGAGCTGTTTTTT.

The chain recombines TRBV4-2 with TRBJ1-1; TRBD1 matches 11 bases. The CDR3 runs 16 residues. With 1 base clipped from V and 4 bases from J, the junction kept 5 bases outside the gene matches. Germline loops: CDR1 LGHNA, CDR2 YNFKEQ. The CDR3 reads CASSQAGTGGVTEAFF. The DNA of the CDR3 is TGTGCCAGCAGCCAAGCAGGGACAGGGGGAGTCACTGAAGCTTTCTTT.

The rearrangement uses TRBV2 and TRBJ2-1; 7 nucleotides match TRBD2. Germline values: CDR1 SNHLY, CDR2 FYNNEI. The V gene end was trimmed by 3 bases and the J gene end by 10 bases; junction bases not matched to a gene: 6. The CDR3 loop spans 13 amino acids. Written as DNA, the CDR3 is TGTGCCAGCAGTGACAGACTAGCCCGCGAGCAGTTCTTC. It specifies CASSDRLAREQFF.

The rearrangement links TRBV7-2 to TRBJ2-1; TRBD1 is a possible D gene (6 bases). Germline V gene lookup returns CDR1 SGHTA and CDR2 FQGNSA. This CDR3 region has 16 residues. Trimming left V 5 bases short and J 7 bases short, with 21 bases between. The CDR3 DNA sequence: TGTGCCAGCAGCCCGGGGTCGACAGGTGTGAGGAATGAGCAGTTCTTC. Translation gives CASSPGSTGVRNEQFF.

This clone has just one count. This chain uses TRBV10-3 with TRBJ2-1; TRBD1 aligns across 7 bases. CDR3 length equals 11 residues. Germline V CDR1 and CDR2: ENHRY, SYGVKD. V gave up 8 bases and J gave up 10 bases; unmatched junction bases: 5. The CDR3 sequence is CAIGQVEEQFF. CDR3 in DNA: TGTGCCATCGGACAGGTTGAAGAGCAGTTCTTC.

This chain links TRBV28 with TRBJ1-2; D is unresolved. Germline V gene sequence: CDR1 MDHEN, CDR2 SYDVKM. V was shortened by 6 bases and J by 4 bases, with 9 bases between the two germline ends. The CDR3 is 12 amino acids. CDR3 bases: TGTGCCAGCAGCTCAGGTTTCTATGGCTACACCTTC. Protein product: CASSSGFYGYTF.

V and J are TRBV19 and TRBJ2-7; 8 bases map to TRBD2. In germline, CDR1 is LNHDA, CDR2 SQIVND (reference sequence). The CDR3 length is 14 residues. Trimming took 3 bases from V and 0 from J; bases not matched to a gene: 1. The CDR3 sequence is CASSIGTSSYEQYF. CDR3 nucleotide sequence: TGTGCCAGTAGTATCGGGACTAGCTCCTACGAGCAGTACTTC.

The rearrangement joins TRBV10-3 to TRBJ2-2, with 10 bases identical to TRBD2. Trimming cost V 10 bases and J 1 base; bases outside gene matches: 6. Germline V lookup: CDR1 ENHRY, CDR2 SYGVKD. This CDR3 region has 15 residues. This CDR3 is CASLAGVRNTGELFF. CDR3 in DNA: TGTGCCAGCCTAGCGGGAGTCAGGAACACCGGGGAGCTGTTTTTT.